These 27 T cell receptor beta chains share one sample of origin, sequenced in a study of blood T cell repertoires in COVID-19. Method: immunoSEQ multiplex PCR; TCRdb's copy keeps in-frame clones and lacks some. The sample records roughly 41,000 clones, roughly four fifths being singletons. Source material: peripheral blood. All receptors derive from a woman aged 80 or over with acute or convalescent COVID-19.

The chain couples TRBV14 to TRBJ2-1; the D gene is possibly TRBD2 (5 bases). CDR1 SGHDN and CDR2 FVKESK come from the germline V gene. CDR3 length: 15 residues. The V gene lost 4 bases and the J gene lost 6 bases, with 16 bases spanning the gap. The DNA of the CDR3 is TGTGCCAGCAGCCCAATAGTTAGTGGAGGCAATGAGCAGTTCTTC. Translation gives CASSPIVSGGNEQFF.

The chain carries TRBV10-3 and TRBJ1-1; 7 bases align to TRBD1. V lost 11 bases to trimming and J lost 0 bases; unmatched junction nucleotides: 6. CDR3 length equals 13 residues. Germline CDR1 ENHRY, CDR2 SYGVKD. Here the CDR3 DNA reads TGTGCCGTTAAACAGGGGCTGAACACTGAAGCTTTCTTT. Translating it yields CAVKQGLNTEAFF.

The chain couples TRBV7-2 to TRBJ2-1; 12 nucleotides align to TRBD2. Per germline, CDR1 SGHTA and CDR2 FQGNSA. The CDR3 spans 15 residues. J gave up 7 bases and V 6 bases, and 7 bases lay outside the gene matches. CDR3 in DNA: TGTGCCAGCAGAGCGACTAGCGGGGGAGGTAATGAGCAGTTCTTC. Residues: CASRATSGGGNEQFF. The full variable domain, its missing parts supplied by reference TRBV7-2 and TRBJ2-1, is GAGVSQSPSNKVTEKGKDVELRCDPISGHTALYWYRQSLGQGLEFLIYFQGNSAPDKSGLPSDRFSAERTGGSVSTLTIQRTQQEDSAVYLCASRATSGGGNEQFFGPGTRLTVL.

V gene TRBV15 combines with J gene TRBJ1-2; D not certain. This CDR3 comprises 15 residues. Germline V lookup: CDR1 LNHNV, CDR2 YYDKDF (reference sequence). Trimming pared 0 bases from V and 2 bases from J, leaving 10 bases between. The CDR3 is CATSRDPTGNYGYTF. In nucleotides, the CDR3 is TGTGCCACCAGCAGAGACCCAACGGGGAACTATGGCTACACCTTC.

The chain is built from TRBV2 and TRBJ1-5; the match to TRBD1 covers 10 bases. The J segment lost 5 bases and the V segment lost 6 bases, leaving 7 bases of the junction unmatched. The CDR3 runs to 15 residues. CDR1 is SNHLY and CDR2 is FYNNEI in the germline V gene. The DNA for the CDR3 is TGTGCCAGCAGGCCGGGGACAGGGGATTATCAGCCCCAGCATTTT. This translates into CASRPGTGDYQPQHF.

The gene calls are TRBV6-6 and TRBJ1-2; TRBD1 aligns across 7 bases. V was clipped by 5 bases and J by 7 bases; unmatched bases: 10. The CDR3 totals 14 residues. Germline V CDR1 and CDR2: MNHNY, SVGAGI (reference sequence). The CDR3 protein is CASSIKEGASGYTF. Written as DNA, the CDR3 is TGTGCCAGCAGTATCAAAGAGGGGGCGAGTGGCTACACCTTC.

The chain carries TRBV19 and TRBJ1-5, with TRBD1 matching over 10 bases. The CDR3 contains 17 residues. Trimming at V came to 3 bases and at J to 10 bases, leaving 15 bases not matched to a gene. The germline V gene encodes CDR1 LNHDA and CDR2 SQIVND (reference sequence). The DNA of the CDR3 is TGTGCCAGTAGTATTGGGGTCGGGGACAGGGGCGCGATACCCCAGCATTTT. It specifies CASSIGVGDRGAIPQHF.

J is TRBJ1-6 and V is TRBV6-6, with TRBD1 matching over 10 bases. The germline V gene has CDR1 MNHNY and CDR2 SVGAGI (reference sequence). Trimming cost V 6 bases and J 7 bases; bases outside gene matches: 3. The CDR3 sequence is 14 residues long. The CDR3 loop is CASRQGQGNSPLHF. In DNA form, the CDR3 reads TGTGCCAGCAGACAGGGACAGGGGAATTCACCCCTCCACTTT.

The chain uses TRBV27 and TRBJ2-4, with D possibly TRBD1 on 6 matching bases. Germline V gives CDR1 MNHEY, CDR2 SMNVEV (reference sequence). The CDR3 totals 13 residues. Trimming left V 8 bases short and J 3 bases short, with 11 bases between. The CDR3, as DNA: TGTGCCAGCGGCGCAGGGGTCAAAAACATTCAGTACTTC. This sequence encodes CASGAGVKNIQYF.

V gene TRBV4-1 combines with J gene TRBJ1-4; 7 bases are shared with TRBD1. Germline CDR1 is MGHRA and CDR2 is YSYEKL. With 0 bases clipped from V and 6 bases from J, the junction kept 7 bases outside the gene matches. CDR3 length: 16 amino acids. The CDR3, as DNA: TGCGCCAGCAGCCAAGATTCCGACAGGGAGGATGAAAAACTGTTTTTT. Amino acid sequence: CASSQDSDREDEKLFF.

This clone was observed a few times. The V and J genes are TRBV6-5 and TRBJ1-4; 7 bases agree with TRBD1. This CDR3 comprises 14 residues. The junction had 6 bases not matched to a gene; V was cut back by 6 bases and J by 5 bases. CDR1 and CDR2 (germline): MNHEY, SVGAGI. The CDR3 nucleotides are TGTGCCAGCAGCCTGACAGGGAGAAATGAAAAACTGTTTTTT. It yields the protein CASSLTGRNEKLFF.

The chain uses TRBV19 and TRBJ1-6; D is possibly TRBD1 (5 bases). The CDR3 extends over 15 amino acids. Deletions cut 1 base from V and 9 bases from J, with 13 bases between. CDR1 and CDR2 (germline): LNHDA, SQIVND (reference sequence). The CDR3 DNA follows: TGTGCCAGTAGTATAGGGCTCGGGGGTGGTTCACCCCTCCACTTT. It yields the protein CASSIGLGGGSPLHF.

The chain joins TRBV19 to TRBJ1-5; D not certain. The V gene's germline CDR1 is LNHDA and CDR2 SQIVND (reference sequence). The CDR3 runs to 15 residues. Deletions cut 6 bases from V and 4 bases from J, with 16 bases between. The CDR3, as DNA: TGTGCCAGTAGACCGACGAGGCGGGAGAATCAGCCCCAGCATTTT. This codes for CASRPTRRENQPQHF.

V and J are TRBV19 and TRBJ2-7; D unresolved. The CDR3 is made up of 11 amino acids. The germline CDR1 and CDR2 sequences are LNHDA and SQIVND (reference sequence). With 5 bases removed from V and 6 bases from J, the gap between germline ends came to 8 bases. CDR3 coding DNA: TGTGCCAGTAGTCAAGGAGTCGAGCAGTACTTC. It translates to CASSQGVEQYF. The variable domain in full, with the rest retrieved from reference TRBV19 and TRBJ2-7, is DGGITQSPKYLFRKEGQNVTLSCEQNLNHDAMYWYRQDPGQGLRLIYYSQIVNDFQKGDIAEGYSVSREKKESFPLTVTSAQKNPTAFYLCASSQGVEQYFGPGTRLTVT.

This rearrangement joins TRBV7-9 to TRBJ1-2; D ambiguous. The V and J ends lost 5 bases and 0 bases respectively, with 16 bases between them. CDR1 is SEHNR, CDR2 FQNEAQ, per germline (reference sequence). This CDR3 has 16 amino acids. The CDR3 loop is CASSPSEVRTNYGYTF. The CDR3 DNA follows: TGTGCCAGCAGCCCTTCGGAGGTCAGGACTAACTATGGCTACACCTTC. The complete variable domain, with remaining parts taken from reference TRBV7-9 and TRBJ1-2, reads DTGVSQNPRHKITKRGQNVTFRCDPISEHNRLYWYRQTLGQGPEFLTYFQNEAQLEKSRLLSDRFSAERPKGSFSTLEIQRTEQGDSAMYLCASSPSEVRTNYGYTFGSGTRLTVV.

The V gene is TRBV7-8, the J gene TRBJ2-5, with 7 bases that match TRBD2. The CDR3 sequence is 18 residues long. From germline, CDR1 is SGHVS and CDR2 FQNEAQ. V lost 5 bases to trimming and J lost 1 base; unmatched junction nucleotides: 16. The CDR3 nucleotides are TGTGCCAGCAGCCCGATGATGTCTGAGCGGGGCGGCCAAGAGACCCAGTACTTC. It translates to CASSPMMSERGGQETQYF. The full variable domain, with the rest looked up from reference TRBV7-8 and TRBJ2-5, is GAGVSQSPRYKVAKRGQDVALRCDPISGHVSLFWYQQALGQGPEFLTYFQNEAQLDKSGLPSDRFFAERPEGSVSTLKIQRTQQEDSAVYLCASSPMMSERGGQETQYFGPGTRLLVL.

The V call is TRBV19, the J call TRBJ1-1, with a weak D call TRBD1 (6 bases). Trimming pared 8 bases from V and 1 base from J, leaving 14 bases between. The CDR3 is 14 residues long. The germline gives CDR1 LNHDA, CDR2 SQIVND (reference sequence). CDR3 sequence (DNA): TGTGCCAGTCAGTCAAAACAGGGGAACACTGAAGCTTTCTTT. The encoded protein is CASQSKQGNTEAFF.

In nucleotides, the CDR3 is TGTGCCTGGAGACGGGCCGGGGGGTCTCCTGAAAAACTGTTTTTT. It encodes CAWRRAGGSPEKLFF. V gene TRBV30 combines with J gene TRBJ1-4, with D possibly matching TRBD1 (5 bases). CDR3 length: 15 residues. The germline V and J ends were trimmed by 3 bases and 7 bases, with 18 bases remaining between them. CDR1 GTSNPN and CDR2 SVGIG come from the germline V gene (reference sequence).

V gene TRBV2 combines with J gene TRBJ1-4; maybe TRBD1 (5 bases). Germline V lookup: CDR1 SNHLY, CDR2 FYNNEI. This CDR3 spans 14 amino acids. V shed 7 bases and J shed 3 bases, with 12 bases lying between them. This chain's CDR3 is CASMEGRPNEKLFF. The CDR3, as DNA: TGTGCCAGCATGGAGGGACGGCCTAATGAAAAACTGTTTTTT.

The J gene is TRBJ1-1, the V gene TRBV5-6; weak D call: TRBD1 (5 bases). Per germline, CDR1 SGHDT and CDR2 YYEEEE. Trimming removed 1 base at V and 3 bases at J, with 7 bases between. The CDR3 is 13 amino acids. The chain's CDR3 is CASSLRQHTEAFF. The DNA of the CDR3 is TGTGCCAGCAGCTTGCGACAGCACACTGAAGCTTTCTTT.

This chain joins TRBV9 and TRBJ2-2, with 9 bases aligning to TRBD1. The CDR3 length is 17 residues. The germline V gene encodes CDR1 SGDLS and CDR2 YYNGEE. The V and J ends lost 2 bases and 5 bases, in that order; junction bases with no gene match: 10. The CDR3 DNA follows: TGTGCCAGCAGCGTCTCCCCGGAGACAGGGGGAACCGGGGAGCTGTTTTTT. Residues: CASSVSPETGGTGELFF.

This clone turned up a few times. The genes are TRBV5-1 and TRBJ2-2, with TRBD1 matching 8 bases. The CDR3 is 15 amino acids. Germline V CDR1 and CDR2: SGHRS, YFSETQ. The V and J ends lost 5 bases and 1 base, in that order; junction bases with no gene match: 4. The CDR3 spells CASRTGDGNTGELFF. The CDR3 nucleotides read TGCGCCAGCAGGACAGGGGACGGGAACACCGGGGAGCTGTTTTTT. The entire variable domain, with the rest obtained from reference TRBV5-1 and TRBJ2-2, is as follows: KAGVTQTPRYLIKTRGQQVTLSCSPISGHRSVSWYQQTPGQGLQFLFEYFSETQRNKGNFPGRFSGRQFSNSRSEMNVSTLELGDSALYLCASRTGDGNTGELFFGEGSRLTVL.

The rearrangement joins TRBV9 to TRBJ2-3, with D possibly being TRBD2 (7 bases). The CDR3 loop spans 19 amino acids. In germline, CDR1 is SGDLS, CDR2 YYNGEE. V lost 4 bases and J lost 1, with 25 bases in between. Written as DNA, the CDR3 is TGTGCCAGCAGCTCCCCCGGACAGTACCCGGGGAGGGGCACAGATACGCAGTATTTT. It translates to CASSSPGQYPGRGTDTQYF.

This clone was seen once. The rearrangement joins TRBV4-1 to TRBJ1-2, with 9 bases lining up with TRBD1. The CDR3 is 17 amino acids. Germline V CDR1 and CDR2: MGHRA, YSYEKL. J gave up 4 bases and V 3 bases, and 12 bases lay outside the gene matches. The CDR3 here is CASSHPVRDRDAYGYTF. In DNA form, the CDR3 reads TGCGCCAGCAGCCACCCGGTTCGGGACAGGGACGCCTATGGCTACACCTTC.

The V gene is TRBV2, the J gene TRBJ1-2; D unclear. The germline V gene encodes CDR1 SNHLY and CDR2 FYNNEI. CDR3 size: 13 residues. Between the trimmed V and J ends, which lost 3 bases and 8 bases, there was a span of 13 bases. The CDR3 DNA follows: TGTGCCAGCAGTGATAGGCGGGTTCAAGGCTACACCTTC. Protein sequence: CASSDRRVQGYTF.

The chain recombines TRBV6-5 with TRBJ2-5; 7 positions match TRBD1. Germline V CDR1 and CDR2: MNHEY, SVGAGI. Losses at the gene ends were 6 bases for V and 0 bases for J; bases not matched to a gene: 1. The CDR3 extends over 13 amino acids. The CDR3 reads CASSGTDQETQYF. The CDR3 DNA reads as TGTGCCAGCAGCGGGACAGACCAAGAGACCCAGTACTTC.

The chain combines TRBV2 with TRBJ1-2; TRBD1 matches at 10 bases. The CDR3 has 13 amino acids. With V trimmed by 4 bases and J by 9 bases, 5 bases remained unmatched. Per germline, CDR1 SNHLY and CDR2 FYNNEI. CDR3 amino acids: CASSGTGGRSYTF. The CDR3 DNA sequence: TGTGCCAGCAGTGGGACAGGGGGTAGGAGCTACACCTTC.